This T cell receptor beta chain was recovered during a study of technical replicates of blood from a few donors. Data came from immunoSEQ multiplex PCR; TCRdb stores just in-frame clones and leaves some out. Counted here are nearly 80,000 clones, 96% occurring once; the ten biggest clones make up roughly 0.34%. In germline, CDR1 is SNHLY, CDR2 FYNNEI. V gave up 4 bases and J gave up 5 bases; unmatched junction bases: 5. CDR3 length: 14 residues. The receptor was derived from a human donor in good health. The J gene is TRBJ2-3, the V gene TRBV2; TRBD2 matches at 8 bases. Sequencing was done on a sample of T cells isolated from PBMCs. The CDR3 region is CASSVLAVGDTQYF. The CDR3 bases are TGTGCCAGCAGTGTACTAGCGGTCGGAGATACGCAGTATTTT.